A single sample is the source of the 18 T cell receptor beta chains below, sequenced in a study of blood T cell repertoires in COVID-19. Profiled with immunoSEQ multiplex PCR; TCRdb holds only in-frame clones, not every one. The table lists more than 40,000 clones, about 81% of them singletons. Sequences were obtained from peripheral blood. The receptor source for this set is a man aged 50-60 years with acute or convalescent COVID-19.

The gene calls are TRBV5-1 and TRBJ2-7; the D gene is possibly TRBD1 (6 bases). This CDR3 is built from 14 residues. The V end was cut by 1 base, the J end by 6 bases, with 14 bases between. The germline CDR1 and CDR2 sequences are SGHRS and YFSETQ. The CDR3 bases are TGCGCCAGCAGCTTGCAGGACAGCCTTCTCGAGCAGTACTTC. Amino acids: CASSLQDSLLEQYF. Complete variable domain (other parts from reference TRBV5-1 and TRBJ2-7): KAGVTQTPRYLIKTRGQQVTLSCSPISGHRSVSWYQQTPGQGLQFLFEYFSETQRNKGNFPGRFSGRQFSNSRSEMNVSTLELGDSALYLCASSLQDSLLEQYFGPGTRLTVT.

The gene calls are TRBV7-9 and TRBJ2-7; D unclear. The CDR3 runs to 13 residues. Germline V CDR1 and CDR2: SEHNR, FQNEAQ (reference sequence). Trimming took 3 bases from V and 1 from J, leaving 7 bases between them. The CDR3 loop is CASSLSPSYEQYF. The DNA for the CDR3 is TGTGCCAGCAGCTTGAGTCCGTCCTACGAGCAGTACTTC.

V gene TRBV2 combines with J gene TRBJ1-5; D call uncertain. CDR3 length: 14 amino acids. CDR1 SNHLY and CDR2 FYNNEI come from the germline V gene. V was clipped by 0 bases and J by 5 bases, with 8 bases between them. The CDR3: CASSEARGDQPQHF. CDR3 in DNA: TGTGCCAGCAGTGAAGCGCGGGGAGATCAGCCCCAGCATTTT.

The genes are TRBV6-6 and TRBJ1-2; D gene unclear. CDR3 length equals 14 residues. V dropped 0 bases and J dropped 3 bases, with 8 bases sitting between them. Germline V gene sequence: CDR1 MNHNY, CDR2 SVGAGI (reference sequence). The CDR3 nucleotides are TGTGCCAGCAGTTACTCGCGGGATGACTATGGCTACACCTTC. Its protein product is CASSYSRDDYGYTF.

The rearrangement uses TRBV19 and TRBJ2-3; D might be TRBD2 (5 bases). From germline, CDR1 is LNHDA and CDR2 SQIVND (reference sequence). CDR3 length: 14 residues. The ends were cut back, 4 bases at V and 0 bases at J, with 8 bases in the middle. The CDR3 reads CASSRSGSTDTQYF. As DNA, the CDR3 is TGTGCCAGTAGTAGGAGCGGAAGCACAGATACGCAGTATTTT.

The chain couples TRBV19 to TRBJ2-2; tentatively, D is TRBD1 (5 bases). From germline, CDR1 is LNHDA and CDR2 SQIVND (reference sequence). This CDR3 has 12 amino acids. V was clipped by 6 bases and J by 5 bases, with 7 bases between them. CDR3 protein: CASRTDTGELFF. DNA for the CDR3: TGTGCCAGTAGGACAGATACCGGGGAGCTGTTTTTT.

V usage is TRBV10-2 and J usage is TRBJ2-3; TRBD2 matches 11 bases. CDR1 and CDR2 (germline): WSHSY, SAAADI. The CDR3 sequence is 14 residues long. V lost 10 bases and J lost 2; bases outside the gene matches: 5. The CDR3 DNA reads TGCGCCACCTATAGCGGGGGGGCCACAGATACGCAGTATTTT. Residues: CATYSGGATDTQYF.

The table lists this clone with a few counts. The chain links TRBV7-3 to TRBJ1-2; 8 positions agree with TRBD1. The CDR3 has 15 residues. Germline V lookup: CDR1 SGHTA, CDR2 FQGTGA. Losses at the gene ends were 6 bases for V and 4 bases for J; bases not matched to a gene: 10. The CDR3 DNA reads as TGTGCCAGCAGTACGACAGGGGACGGGAGCTATGGCTACACCTTC. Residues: CASSTTGDGSYGYTF.

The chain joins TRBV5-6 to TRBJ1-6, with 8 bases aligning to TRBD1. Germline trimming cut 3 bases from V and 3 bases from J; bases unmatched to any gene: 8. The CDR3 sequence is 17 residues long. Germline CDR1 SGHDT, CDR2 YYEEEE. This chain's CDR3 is CASSSLGQAIYNSPLHF. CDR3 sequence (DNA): TGTGCCAGCAGCTCCCTGGGACAGGCGATCTATAATTCACCCCTCCACTTT.

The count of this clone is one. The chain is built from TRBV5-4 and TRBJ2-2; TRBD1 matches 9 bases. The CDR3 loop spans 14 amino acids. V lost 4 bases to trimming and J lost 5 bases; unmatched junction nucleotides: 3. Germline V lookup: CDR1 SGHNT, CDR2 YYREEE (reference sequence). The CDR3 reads CASSRTGDTGELFF. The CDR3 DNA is TGTGCCAGCAGCCGGACAGGGGATACCGGGGAGCTGTTTTTT.

CDR3 region: CASSLWGPYEQYF. CDR3 DNA sequence: TGTGCCAGCAGCTTGTGGGGCCCCTACGAGCAGTACTTC. This chain uses TRBV5-6 with TRBJ2-7; possibly TRBD1 for D (5 bases). The CDR3 extends over 13 amino acids. The V gene's germline CDR1 is SGHDT and CDR2 YYEEEE. The V end was cut by 1 base, the J end by 2 bases, with 7 bases between.

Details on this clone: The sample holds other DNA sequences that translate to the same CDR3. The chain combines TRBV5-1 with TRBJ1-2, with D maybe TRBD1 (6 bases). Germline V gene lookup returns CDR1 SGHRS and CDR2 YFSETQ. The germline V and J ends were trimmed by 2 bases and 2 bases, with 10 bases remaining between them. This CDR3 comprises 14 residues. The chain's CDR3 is CASSLSRGNYGYTF. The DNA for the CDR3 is TGCGCCAGCAGCTTAAGCAGGGGCAACTATGGCTACACCTTC.

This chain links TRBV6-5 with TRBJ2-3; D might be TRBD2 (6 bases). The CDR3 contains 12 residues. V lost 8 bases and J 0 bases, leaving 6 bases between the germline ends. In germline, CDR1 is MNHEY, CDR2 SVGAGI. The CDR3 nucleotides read TGTGCCAGCCTAGCGAGCACAGATACGCAGTATTTT. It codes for CASLASTDTQYF.

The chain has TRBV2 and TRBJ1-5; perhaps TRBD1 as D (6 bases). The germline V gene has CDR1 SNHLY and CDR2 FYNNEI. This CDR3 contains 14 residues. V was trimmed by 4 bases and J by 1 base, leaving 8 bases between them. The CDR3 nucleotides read TGTGCCAGCAGTGGGGGGCTAAGCAATCAGCCCCAGCATTTT. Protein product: CASSGGLSNQPQHF. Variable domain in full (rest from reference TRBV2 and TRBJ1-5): EPEVTQTPSHQVTQMGQEVILRCVPISNHLYFYWYRQILGQKVEFLVSFYNNEISEKSEIFDDQFSVERPDGSNFTLKIRSTKLEDSAMYFCASSGGLSNQPQHFGDGTRLSIL.

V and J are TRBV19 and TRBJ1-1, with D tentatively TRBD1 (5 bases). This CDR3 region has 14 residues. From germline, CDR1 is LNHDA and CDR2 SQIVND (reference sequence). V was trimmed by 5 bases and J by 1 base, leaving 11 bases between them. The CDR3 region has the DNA TGTGCCAGTAGTGATCAGGGCGGGAACACTGAAGCTTTCTTT. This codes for CASSDQGGNTEAFF.

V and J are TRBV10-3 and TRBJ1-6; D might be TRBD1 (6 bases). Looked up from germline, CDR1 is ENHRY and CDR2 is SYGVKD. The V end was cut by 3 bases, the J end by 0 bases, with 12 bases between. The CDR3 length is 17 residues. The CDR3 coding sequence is TGTGCCATCAGTGACAGGGGAAGGGGCTCCTATAATTCACCCCTCCACTTT. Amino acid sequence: CAISDRGRGSYNSPLHF.

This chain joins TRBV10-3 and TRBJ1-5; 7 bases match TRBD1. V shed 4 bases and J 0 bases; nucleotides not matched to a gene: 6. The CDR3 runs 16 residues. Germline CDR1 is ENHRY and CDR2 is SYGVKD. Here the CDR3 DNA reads TGTGCCATCAGTGGGGGGGACAGCCTTAGCAATCAGCCCCAGCATTTT. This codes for CAISGGDSLSNQPQHF.

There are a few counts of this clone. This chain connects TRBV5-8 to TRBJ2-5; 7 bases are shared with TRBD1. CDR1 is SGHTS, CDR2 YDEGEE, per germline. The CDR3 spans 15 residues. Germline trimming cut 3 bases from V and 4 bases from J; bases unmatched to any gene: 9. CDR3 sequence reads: CASSSTKYRGETQYF. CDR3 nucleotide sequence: TGTGCCAGCAGCTCAACCAAATACAGGGGAGAGACCCAGTACTTC.